This entry concerns a single T cell receptor (beta chain). Its antigen is unidentified. V lost 0 bases, J lost 3 bases, and 5 bases stayed unmatched. The CDR3 loop spans 15 amino acids. CDR1 is SGHDT and CDR2 is YYEEEE in the germline V gene. These data come from a study of T cells in narcolepsy. The assay was immunoSEQ multiplex PCR, and TCRdb's table has in-frame clones only and misses some. The table includes about 32,000 clones, around 77% detected once. Study conclusions and caveats: Some memory CD4+ repertoires had no autoreactive clone sequences.

The chain is built from TRBV5-6 and TRBJ2-5, with 7 bases that match TRBD1. Sequencing input: memory (CD45RA-) CD4+ T cells from blood. The sequence was obtained from a human donor in good health. CDR3 residues: CASSLGTGDEETQYF. In DNA form, the CDR3 reads TGTGCCAGCAGCTTGGGGACAGGCGATGAAGAGACCCAGTACTTC. Complete variable domain (other parts from reference TRBV5-6 and TRBJ2-5): DAGVTQSPTHLIKTRGQQVTLRCSPKSGHDTVSWYQQALGQGPQFIFQYYEEEERQRGNFPDRFSGHQFPNYSSELNVNALLLGDSALYLCASSLGTGDEETQYFGPGTRLLVL.